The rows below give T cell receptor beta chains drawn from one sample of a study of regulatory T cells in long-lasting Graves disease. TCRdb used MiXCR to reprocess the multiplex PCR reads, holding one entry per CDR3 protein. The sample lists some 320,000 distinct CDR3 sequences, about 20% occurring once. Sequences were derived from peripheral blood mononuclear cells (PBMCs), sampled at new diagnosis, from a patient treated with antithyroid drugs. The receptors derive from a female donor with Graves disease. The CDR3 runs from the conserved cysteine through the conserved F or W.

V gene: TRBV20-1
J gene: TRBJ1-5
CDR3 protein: CSARDLGQGFGNQPQHF

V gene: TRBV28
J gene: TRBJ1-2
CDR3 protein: CASSLSRTGADGYTF

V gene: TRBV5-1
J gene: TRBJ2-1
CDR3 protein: CASSLWLERSEQFF

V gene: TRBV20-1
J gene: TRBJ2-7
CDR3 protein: CSARAQGLAFYEQYF

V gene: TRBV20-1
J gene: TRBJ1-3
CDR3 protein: CSARGLLQGGGNTIYF

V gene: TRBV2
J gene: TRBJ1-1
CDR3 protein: CASRERQGARAEAFF

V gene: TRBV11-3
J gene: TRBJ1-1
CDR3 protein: CASSPRGLRSWTEAFF

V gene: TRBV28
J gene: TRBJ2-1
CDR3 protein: CASRTGPGLAGNEQFF

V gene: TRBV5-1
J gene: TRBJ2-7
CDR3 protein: CASSLGEGNEQYF

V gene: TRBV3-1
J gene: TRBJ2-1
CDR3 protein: CASSQVTSSYNEQFF

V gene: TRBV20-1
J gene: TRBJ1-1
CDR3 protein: CSATYRGRGNTEAFF

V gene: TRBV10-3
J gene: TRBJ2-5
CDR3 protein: CATSPPPGVKQETQYF

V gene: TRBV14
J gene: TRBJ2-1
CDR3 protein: CAGSQYRRTNEQFF

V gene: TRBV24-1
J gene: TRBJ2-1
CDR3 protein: CATRGDREQFF

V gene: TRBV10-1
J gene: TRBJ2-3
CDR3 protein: CASSERYRTDTQYF

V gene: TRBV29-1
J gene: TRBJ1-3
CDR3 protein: CSVEDEASGNTIYF

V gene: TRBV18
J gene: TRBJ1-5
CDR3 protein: CASSPPRDGDQPQHF

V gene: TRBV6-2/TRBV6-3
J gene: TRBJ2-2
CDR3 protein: CASSSRTEPRANTGELFF

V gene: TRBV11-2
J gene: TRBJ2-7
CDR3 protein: CASRTSGRIYEQYF

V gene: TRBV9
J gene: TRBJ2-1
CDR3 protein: CASSPQTGTSDYNEQFF

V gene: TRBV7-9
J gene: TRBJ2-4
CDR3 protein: CASSLEGLAKNIQYF

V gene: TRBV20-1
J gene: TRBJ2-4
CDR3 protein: CSAKPGLLAGNIQYF

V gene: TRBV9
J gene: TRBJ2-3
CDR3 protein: CASSGQGAHTDTQYF

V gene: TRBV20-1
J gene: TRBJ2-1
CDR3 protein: CSARSSGLFYNEQFF

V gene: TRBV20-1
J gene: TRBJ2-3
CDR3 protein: CSASISPDTQYF

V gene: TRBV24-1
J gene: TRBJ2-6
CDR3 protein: CATSDSTLTTSGANVLTF

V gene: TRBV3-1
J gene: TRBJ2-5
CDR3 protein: CASSPPGLQETQYF

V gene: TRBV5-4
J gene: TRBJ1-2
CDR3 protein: CASSLYRINYGYTF

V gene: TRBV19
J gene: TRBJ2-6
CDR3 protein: CASRSPGQGAGGANVPTF

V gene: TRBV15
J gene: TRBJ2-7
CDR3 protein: CATSSTSSTYEQYF

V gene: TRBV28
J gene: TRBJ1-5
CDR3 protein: CASSLSGQSLNQPQHF

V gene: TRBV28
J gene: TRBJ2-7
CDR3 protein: CASSSTGMGYEQYF

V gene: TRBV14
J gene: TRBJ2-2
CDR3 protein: CASSLYSGSIGTGELFF

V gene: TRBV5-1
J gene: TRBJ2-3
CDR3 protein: CASSLRPGLAGGDTQYF

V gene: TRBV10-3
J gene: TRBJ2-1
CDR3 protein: CAISGTYNEQFF

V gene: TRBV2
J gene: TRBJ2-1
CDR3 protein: CASTSTGTKYNEQFF

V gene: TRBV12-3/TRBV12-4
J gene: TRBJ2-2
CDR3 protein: CASSPGQGTGELFF

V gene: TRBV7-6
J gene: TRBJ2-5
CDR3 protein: CASSFRGGETQYF

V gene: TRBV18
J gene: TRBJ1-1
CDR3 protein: CASSPQEGGNTEAFF

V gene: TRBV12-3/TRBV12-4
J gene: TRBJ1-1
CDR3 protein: CASSTPGANTEAFF

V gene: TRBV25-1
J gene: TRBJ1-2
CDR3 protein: CASSGSWGPNGYTF

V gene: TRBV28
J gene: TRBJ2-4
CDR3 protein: CASSDRGKNIQYF